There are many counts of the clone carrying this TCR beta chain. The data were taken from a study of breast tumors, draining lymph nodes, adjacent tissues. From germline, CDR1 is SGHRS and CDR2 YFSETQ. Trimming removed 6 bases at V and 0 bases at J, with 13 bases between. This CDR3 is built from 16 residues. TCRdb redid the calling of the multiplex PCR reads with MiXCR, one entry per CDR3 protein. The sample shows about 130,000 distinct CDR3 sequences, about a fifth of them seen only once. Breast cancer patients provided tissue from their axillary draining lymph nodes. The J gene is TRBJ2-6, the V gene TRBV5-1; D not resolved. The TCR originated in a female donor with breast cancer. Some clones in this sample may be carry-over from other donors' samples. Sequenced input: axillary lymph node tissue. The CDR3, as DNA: TGCGCCAGCAAACCAAACCCTCTCTCTGGGGCCAACGTCCTGACTTTC. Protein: CASKPNPLSGANVLTF.